Listed here is a single T cell receptor beta chain. Its target is not known. The data are from a study of siplizumab effects on memory and regulatory T cells. J lost 7 bases, V lost 3 bases, and 6 bases had no gene match. Germline V gene lookup returns CDR1 SGHVS and CDR2 FNYEAQ. The CDR3 extends over 14 amino acids. Study-level findings and limits: Left unconfirmed was the suppressive function of proliferating Tregs from siplizumab cultures. Alloreactive sequences that could be traced to unstimulated CD4+ memory cells showed a significant reduction under siplizumab. Sequences below about 10^-5 frequency were poorly captured. As a result, only a minor fraction of alloreactive clones mapped to unstimulated subsets.

Assays covered roughly 100,000 TCR templates per sample. Data came from immunoSEQ multiplex PCR; TCRdb stores just in-frame clones and leaves some out. The data contain some 97,000 clones, more than 85% of them seen just once; the ten biggest clones take up roughly 0.16%. This chain links TRBV7-6 with TRBJ1-2; 9 bases match TRBD1. The source material was CD4+ T cells sorted from blood. The origin of this receptor is a human donor in good health. CDR3 coding DNA: TGTGCCAGCAGCTTTGGGGGGACAGGGACTGGCTACACCTTC. As protein: CASSFGGTGTGYTF.